This T cell receptor (beta chain) emerged from a study of OX40 agonist ivuxolimab in advanced cancers. The overall study: Ivuxolimab doses were 0.01, 0.1, 0.3, 1.5, 3 or 10 mg/kg every 2 weeks.

TCRdb's copy holds only in-frame clones and misses some; the assay was immunoSEQ multiplex PCR. The sample has 70,000 or so clones, over 80% seen once. With V trimmed by 6 bases and J by 6 bases, 4 bases remained unmatched. The CDR3 loop spans 13 amino acids. The germline CDR1 and CDR2 sequences are SEHNR and FQNEAQ (reference sequence). The V and J genes are TRBV7-9 and TRBJ2-1; TRBD1 matches at 8 bases. The origin of this receptor is an adult with an advanced solid tumor such as melanoma, head and neck, liver or kidney cancer. This sample comprised CD4+ or CD8+ T cells sorted from blood, obtained in a trial of the OX40 agonist ivuxolimab. CDR3 coding DNA: TGTGCCAGCAGTCTGACAGGGGTCAATGAGCAGTTCTTC. Its protein is CASSLTGVNEQFF.